The rows below give T cell receptor beta chains drawn from one sample of a study of blood T cell repertoires in COVID-19. This table comes from immunoSEQ multiplex PCR, and its TCRdb copy is limited to in-frame clones, with some not included. The sample includes 200,000 to 250,000 clones, around nine tenths of them seen just once. The sample was peripheral blood. The source is a woman under 30 who had recovered from COVID-19. Both conserved end residues are part of each CDR3. The order of the fields is clone size, V gene, D gene, J gene, CDR3 DNA, CDR3 protein. The D gene is left open where the match is weak. Clone size is shown for a subset of rows, as once, few, many or a class of expanded clone.

clone_size: .
v_call: TRBV28
d_call: TRBD1
j_call: TRBJ1-1
cdr3_nt: TGTGCCAGCAGTCCTGGGACAGGGAACACTGAAGCTTTCTTT
cdr3_aa: CASSPGTGNTEAFF

clone_size: few
v_call: TRBV4-1
d_call: TRBD1
j_call: TRBJ1-1
cdr3_nt: TGCGCCAGCAGCTATGACAGGGAAAACACTGAAGCTTTCTTT
cdr3_aa: CASSYDRENTEAFF

clone_size: .
v_call: TRBV2
d_call: TRBD2
j_call: TRBJ2-1
cdr3_nt: TGTGCCAGCACCAGTAGCGGGAGGAGGAATGAGCAGTTCTTC
cdr3_aa: CASTSSGRRNEQFF

clone_size: few
v_call: TRBV6-5
d_call: .
j_call: TRBJ2-7
cdr3_nt: TGTGCCAGCAGTTACTCACCTATCGCGGCCTACGAGCAGTACTTC
cdr3_aa: CASSYSPIAAYEQYF

clone_size: .
v_call: TRBV7-2
d_call: .
j_call: TRBJ2-4
cdr3_nt: TGTGCCAGCAGCTTGGTAGAAAACATTCAGTACTTC
cdr3_aa: CASSLVENIQYF

clone_size: .
v_call: TRBV5-4
d_call: .
j_call: TRBJ2-1
cdr3_nt: TGTGCCAGCAGCTTGGCCCAGGGGAGCGATGAGCAGTTCTTC
cdr3_aa: CASSLAQGSDEQFF

clone_size: .
v_call: TRBV9
d_call: .
j_call: TRBJ2-2
cdr3_nt: TGTGCCAGCAGCGTCTCGGGGTTGGACACCGGGGAGCTGTTTTTT
cdr3_aa: CASSVSGLDTGELFF

clone_size: .
v_call: TRBV7-2
d_call: TRBD2
j_call: TRBJ2-1
cdr3_nt: TGTGCCAGCAGCCCTAGCGGGGGTATATACAATGAGCAGTTCTTC
cdr3_aa: CASSPSGGIYNEQFF

clone_size: .
v_call: TRBV9
d_call: TRBD1
j_call: TRBJ1-2
cdr3_nt: TGTGCCAGCTCACCTTCCATTCCGGGACAGGGCCGGAACTATGGCTACACCTTC
cdr3_aa: CASSPSIPGQGRNYGYTF

clone_size: few
v_call: TRBV4-1
d_call: .
j_call: TRBJ1-1
cdr3_nt: TGCGCCAGCAGCTCCGCGGCGGACACCTATGAAGCTTTCTTT
cdr3_aa: CASSSAADTYEAFF

clone_size: few
v_call: TRBV18
d_call: .
j_call: TRBJ2-7
cdr3_nt: TGTGCCAGCTCACCAGGGTATGAGACAGGTCTCTACGAGCAGTACTTC
cdr3_aa: CASSPGYETGLYEQYF

clone_size: once
v_call: TRBV6-5
d_call: TRBD2
j_call: TRBJ2-7
cdr3_nt: TGTGCCAGCAGTACAGGGACTAGCGTGAACGAGCAGTACTTC
cdr3_aa: CASSTGTSVNEQYF

clone_size: .
v_call: TRBV7-9
d_call: .
j_call: TRBJ1-5
cdr3_nt: TGTGCCAGCAGTCCGGGTGTCCAGCCCCAGCATTTT
cdr3_aa: CASSPGVQPQHF

clone_size: .
v_call: TRBV6-2/TRBV6-3
d_call: .
j_call: TRBJ2-1
cdr3_nt: TGTGCCAGCAGCTCCGGAGGTCGGGAGCAGTTCTTC
cdr3_aa: CASSSGGREQFF

clone_size: .
v_call: TRBV25-1
d_call: .
j_call: TRBJ1-4
cdr3_nt: TGTGCCAGCAGTGAGGGTGGAGAACTGTTTTTT
cdr3_aa: CASSEGGELFF

clone_size: .
v_call: TRBV30
d_call: TRBD1
j_call: TRBJ2-7
cdr3_nt: TGTGCCTGGTCAGACAGGGTCTACGAGCAGTACTTC
cdr3_aa: CAWSDRVYEQYF

clone_size: .
v_call: TRBV5-6
d_call: TRBD1
j_call: TRBJ2-5
cdr3_nt: TGTGCCAGCAGCTCGGGACAGCAAGAGACCCAGTACTTC
cdr3_aa: CASSSGQQETQYF

clone_size: .
v_call: TRBV27
d_call: .
j_call: TRBJ1-5
cdr3_nt: TGTGCCAGCAGTTTATGGCAGGGGAGCAATCAGCCCCAGCATTTT
cdr3_aa: CASSLWQGSNQPQHF

clone_size: .
v_call: TRBV6-6
d_call: TRBD1
j_call: TRBJ1-5
cdr3_nt: TGTGCCAGCAGTTACCCCGACAGGGGCGGTCAGCCCCAGCATTTT
cdr3_aa: CASSYPDRGGQPQHF

clone_size: .
v_call: TRBV7-2
d_call: TRBD1
j_call: TRBJ1-6
cdr3_nt: TGTGCCAGCAGCCTCCAAGGAGGGGGCTATTCACCCCTCCACTTT
cdr3_aa: CASSLQGGGYSPLHF

clone_size: .
v_call: TRBV19
d_call: TRBD1
j_call: TRBJ1-5
cdr3_nt: TGTGCCAGCCGGGACAGGGAATTTTCGAGCGGTCAGCCCCAGCATTTT
cdr3_aa: CASRDREFSSGQPQHF

clone_size: .
v_call: TRBV7-2
d_call: .
j_call: TRBJ1-1
cdr3_nt: TGTGCCAGCAGCCCAAGACGACCCCCAAACAGGGAAGATGGGGCTTTCTTT
cdr3_aa: CASSPRRPPNREDGAFF